This T cell receptor (beta chain) stems from a study of blood T cell repertoires in COVID-19. Whole-study context: Samples of COVID-19 (acute and convalescent) were obtained from the United States, Italy and Spain. PBMCs, B-cell-depleted T cells, or T cells were the source of the cDNA or gDNA that made up the material.

The CDR3 is 15 amino acids. Germline CDR1 MNHEY, CDR2 SVGEGT. V gave up 5 bases and J gave up 4 bases, with 14 bases separating them. In the source study's methods: Using reference gene primer amplification, nucleated cell counts were estimated. Using immunoSEQ multiplex PCR, the repertoire was profiled, and TCRdb retains in-frame clones only, with some absent. That table gives V, J and clone size, and the DNA gave D and trimming. Seen here are more than 70,000 clones, about 86% observed once, and the top ten hold around a sixth. This clone occurred a few times. The sequence was collected from a woman of 80 years or more with acute or convalescent COVID-19. The sequenced sample consisted of peripheral blood. The chain uses TRBV6-2 or TRBV6-3 and TRBJ2-2; perhaps TRBD1 as D (6 bases). In nucleotides, the CDR3 is TGTGCCAGCAGTCTCCGGGACAAATTCACCGGGGAGCTGTTTTTT. Translation: CASSLRDKFTGELFF.